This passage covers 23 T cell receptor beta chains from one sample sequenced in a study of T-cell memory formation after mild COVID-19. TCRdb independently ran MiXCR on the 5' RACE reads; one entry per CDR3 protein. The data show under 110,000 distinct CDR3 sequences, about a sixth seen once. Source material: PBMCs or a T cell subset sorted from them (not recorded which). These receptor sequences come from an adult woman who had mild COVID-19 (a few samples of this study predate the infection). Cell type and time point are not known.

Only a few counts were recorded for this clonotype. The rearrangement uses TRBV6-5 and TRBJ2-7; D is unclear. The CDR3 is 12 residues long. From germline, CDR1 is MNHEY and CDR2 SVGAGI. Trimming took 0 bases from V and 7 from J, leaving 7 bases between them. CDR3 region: CASSYSVGEQYF. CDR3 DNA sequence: TGTGCCAGCAGTTACTCAGTTGGAGAGCAGTACTTC.

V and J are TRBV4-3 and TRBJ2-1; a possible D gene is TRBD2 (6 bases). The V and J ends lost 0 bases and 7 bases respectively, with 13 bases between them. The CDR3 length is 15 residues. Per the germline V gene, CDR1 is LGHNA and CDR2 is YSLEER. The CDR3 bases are TGCGCCAGCAGCCAAGATTTTCGTCTAGCGAATGAGCAGTTCTTC. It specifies CASSQDFRLANEQFF.

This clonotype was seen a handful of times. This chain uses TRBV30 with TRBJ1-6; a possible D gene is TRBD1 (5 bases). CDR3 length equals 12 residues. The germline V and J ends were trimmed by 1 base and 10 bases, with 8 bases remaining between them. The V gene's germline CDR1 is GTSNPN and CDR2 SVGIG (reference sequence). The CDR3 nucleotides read TGTGCCTGGAGTGAGGACAAATCACCCCTCCACTTT. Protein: CAWSEDKSPLHF.

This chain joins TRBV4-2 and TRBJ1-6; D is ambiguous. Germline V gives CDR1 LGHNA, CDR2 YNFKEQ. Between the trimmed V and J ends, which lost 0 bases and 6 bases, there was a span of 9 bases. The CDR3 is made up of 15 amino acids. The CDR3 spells CASSQDWEGNSPLHF. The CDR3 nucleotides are TGTGCCAGCAGCCAAGATTGGGAGGGTAATTCACCCCTCCACTTT.

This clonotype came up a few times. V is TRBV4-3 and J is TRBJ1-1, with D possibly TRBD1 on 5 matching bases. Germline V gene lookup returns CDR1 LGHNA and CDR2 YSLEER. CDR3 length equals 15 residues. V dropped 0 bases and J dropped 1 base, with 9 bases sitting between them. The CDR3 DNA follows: TGCGCCAGCAGCCAAGATTGGAGGGGGAACACTGAAGCTTTCTTT. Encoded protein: CASSQDWRGNTEAFF.

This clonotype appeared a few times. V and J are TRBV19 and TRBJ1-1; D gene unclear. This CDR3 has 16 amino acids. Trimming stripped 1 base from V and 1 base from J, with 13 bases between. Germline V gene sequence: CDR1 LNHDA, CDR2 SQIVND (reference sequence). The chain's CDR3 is CASSIGGPSGNTEAFF. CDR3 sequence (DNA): TGTGCCAGTAGTATAGGAGGGCCATCTGGGAACACTGAAGCTTTCTTT.

DNA of the CDR3: TGTGCCAGCAGCCCAGGGGGGTCGGGGGGCTACACAGATACGCAGTATTTT. Amino acids: CASSPGGSGGYTDTQYF. The V and J genes are TRBV11-2 and TRBJ2-3; D is tentatively TRBD1 or TRBD2 (7 bases each). CDR1 and CDR2 from the germline V gene are SGHAT and FQNNGV. V was pared by 5 bases and J by 2 bases, with 20 bases between. The CDR3 covers 17 residues. The full variable domain, its missing parts supplied by reference TRBV11-2 and TRBJ2-3, is EAGVAQSPRYKIIEKRQSVAFWCNPISGHATLYWYQQILGQGPKLLIQFQNNGVVDDSQLPKDRFSAERLKGVDSTLKIQPAKLEDSAVYLCASSPGGSGGYTDTQYFGPGTRLTVL.

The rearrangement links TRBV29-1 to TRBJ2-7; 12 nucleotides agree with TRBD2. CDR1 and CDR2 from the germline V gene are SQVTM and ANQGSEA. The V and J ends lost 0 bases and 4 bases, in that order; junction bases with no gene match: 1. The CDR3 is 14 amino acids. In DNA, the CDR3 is TGCAGCGTTGAAGATACTAGCGGGAGGTACGAGCAGTACTTC. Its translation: CSVEDTSGRYEQYF.

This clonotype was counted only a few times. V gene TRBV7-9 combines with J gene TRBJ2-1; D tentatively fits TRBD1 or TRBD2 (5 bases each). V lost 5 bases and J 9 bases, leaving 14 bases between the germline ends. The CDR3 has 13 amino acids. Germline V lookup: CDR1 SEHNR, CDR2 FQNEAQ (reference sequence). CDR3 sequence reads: CASSPRGWGEQFF. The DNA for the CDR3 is TGTGCCAGCAGCCCGAGGGGTTGGGGTGAGCAGTTCTTC.

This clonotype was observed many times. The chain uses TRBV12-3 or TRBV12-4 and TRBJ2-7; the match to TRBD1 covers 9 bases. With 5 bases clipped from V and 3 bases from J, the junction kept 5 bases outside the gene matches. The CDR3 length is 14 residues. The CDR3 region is CASSGTGTGYEQYF. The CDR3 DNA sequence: TGTGCCAGCAGTGGGACAGGGACCGGCTACGAGCAGTACTTC.

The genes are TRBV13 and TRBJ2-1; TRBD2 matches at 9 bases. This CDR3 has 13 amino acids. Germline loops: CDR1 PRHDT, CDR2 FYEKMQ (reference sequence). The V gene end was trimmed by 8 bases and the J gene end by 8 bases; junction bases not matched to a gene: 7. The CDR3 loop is CASSPSGTDEQFF. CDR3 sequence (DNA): TGTGCCAGCTCTCCTAGCGGGACTGATGAGCAGTTCTTC.

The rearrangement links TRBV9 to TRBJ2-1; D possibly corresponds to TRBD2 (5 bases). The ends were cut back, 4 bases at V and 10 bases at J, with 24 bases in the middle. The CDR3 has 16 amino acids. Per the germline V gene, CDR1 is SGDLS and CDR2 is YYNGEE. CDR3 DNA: TGTGCCAGCAGCCCAGACCCCCTAGCTAGATCTGGGGAGCAGTTCTTC. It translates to CASSPDPLARSGEQFF.

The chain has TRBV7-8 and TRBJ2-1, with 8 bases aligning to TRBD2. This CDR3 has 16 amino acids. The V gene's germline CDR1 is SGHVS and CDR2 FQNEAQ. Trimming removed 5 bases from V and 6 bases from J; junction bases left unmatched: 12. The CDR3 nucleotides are TGTGCCAGCAGCCTAACCGGGACTAGGGGGGCCAATGAGCAGTTCTTC. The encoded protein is CASSLTGTRGANEQFF.

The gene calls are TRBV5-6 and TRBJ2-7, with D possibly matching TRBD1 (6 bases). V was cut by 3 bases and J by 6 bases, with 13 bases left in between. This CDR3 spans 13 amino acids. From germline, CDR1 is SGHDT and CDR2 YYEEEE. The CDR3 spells CASSSRGSPEQYF. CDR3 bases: TGTGCCAGCAGCTCCAGGGGTAGTCCCGAGCAGTACTTC.

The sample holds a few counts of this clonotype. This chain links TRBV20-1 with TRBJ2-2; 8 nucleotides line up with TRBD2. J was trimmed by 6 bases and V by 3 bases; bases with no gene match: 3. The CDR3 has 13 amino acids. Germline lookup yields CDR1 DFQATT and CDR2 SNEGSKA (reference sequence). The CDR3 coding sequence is TGCAGTGCTAGGGGACTAGTTTCCGGGGAGCTGTTTTTT. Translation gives CSARGLVSGELFF.

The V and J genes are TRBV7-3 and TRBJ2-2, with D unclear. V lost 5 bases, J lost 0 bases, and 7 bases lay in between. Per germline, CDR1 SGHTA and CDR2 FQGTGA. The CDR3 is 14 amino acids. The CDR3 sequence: CASSVFANTGELFF. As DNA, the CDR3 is TGTGCCAGCAGCGTATTCGCGAACACCGGGGAGCTGTTTTTT.

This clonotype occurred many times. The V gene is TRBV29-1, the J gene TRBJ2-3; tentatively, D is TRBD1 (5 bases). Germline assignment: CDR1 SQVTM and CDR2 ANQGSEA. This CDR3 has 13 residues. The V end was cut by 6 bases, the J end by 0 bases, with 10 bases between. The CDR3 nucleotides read TGCAGCGTCTCGACAGAGAGCACAGATACGCAGTATTTT. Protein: CSVSTESTDTQYF.

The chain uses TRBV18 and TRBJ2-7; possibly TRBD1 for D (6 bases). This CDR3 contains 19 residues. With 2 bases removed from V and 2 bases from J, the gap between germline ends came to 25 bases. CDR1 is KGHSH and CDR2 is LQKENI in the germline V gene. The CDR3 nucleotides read TGTGCCAGCTCACCAACGGGTTCGGATCGACAGGCCCTACCCTACGAGCAGTACTTC. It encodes CASSPTGSDRQALPYEQYF.

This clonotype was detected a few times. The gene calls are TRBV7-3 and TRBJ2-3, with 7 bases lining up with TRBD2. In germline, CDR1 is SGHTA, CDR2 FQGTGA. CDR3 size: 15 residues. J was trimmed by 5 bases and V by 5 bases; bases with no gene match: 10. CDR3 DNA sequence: TGTGCCAGCAGCCTTACTAGCGCCCGGTTAGATACGCAGTATTTT. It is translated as CASSLTSARLDTQYF.

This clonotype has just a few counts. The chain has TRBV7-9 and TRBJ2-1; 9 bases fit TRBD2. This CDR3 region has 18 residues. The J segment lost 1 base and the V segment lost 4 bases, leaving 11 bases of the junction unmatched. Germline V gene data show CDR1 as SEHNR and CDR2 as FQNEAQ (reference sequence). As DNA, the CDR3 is TGTGCCAGCAGCTCAGGAGAACTAGCGGGCTTTTCCTACAATGAGCAGTTCTTC. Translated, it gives CASSSGELAGFSYNEQFF.

CDR3 DNA sequence: TGTGCCAGCAGCCAAGATCCTAGCGGGGGGTCCGGTAATGAGCAGTTCTTC. Translation: CASSQDPSGGSGNEQFF. The V and J genes are TRBV4-2 and TRBJ2-1, with TRBD2 matching over 11 bases. The CDR3 is 17 amino acids. The germline CDR1 and CDR2 sequences are LGHNA and YNFKEQ. The junction had 8 bases not matched to a gene; V was cut back by 0 bases and J by 7 bases.

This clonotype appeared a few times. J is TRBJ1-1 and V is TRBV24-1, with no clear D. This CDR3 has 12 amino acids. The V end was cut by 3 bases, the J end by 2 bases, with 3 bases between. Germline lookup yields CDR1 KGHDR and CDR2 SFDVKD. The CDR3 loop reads CATSDTNTEAFF. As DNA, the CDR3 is TGTGCCACCAGTGATACTAACACTGAAGCTTTCTTT.

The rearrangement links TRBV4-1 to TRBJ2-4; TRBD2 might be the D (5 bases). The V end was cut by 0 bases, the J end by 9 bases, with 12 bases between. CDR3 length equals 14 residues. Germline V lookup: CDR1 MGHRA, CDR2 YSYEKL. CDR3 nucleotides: TGCGCCAGCAGCCAAGAGGGTAGCGCGAGCATTCAGTACTTC. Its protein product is CASSQEGSASIQYF.